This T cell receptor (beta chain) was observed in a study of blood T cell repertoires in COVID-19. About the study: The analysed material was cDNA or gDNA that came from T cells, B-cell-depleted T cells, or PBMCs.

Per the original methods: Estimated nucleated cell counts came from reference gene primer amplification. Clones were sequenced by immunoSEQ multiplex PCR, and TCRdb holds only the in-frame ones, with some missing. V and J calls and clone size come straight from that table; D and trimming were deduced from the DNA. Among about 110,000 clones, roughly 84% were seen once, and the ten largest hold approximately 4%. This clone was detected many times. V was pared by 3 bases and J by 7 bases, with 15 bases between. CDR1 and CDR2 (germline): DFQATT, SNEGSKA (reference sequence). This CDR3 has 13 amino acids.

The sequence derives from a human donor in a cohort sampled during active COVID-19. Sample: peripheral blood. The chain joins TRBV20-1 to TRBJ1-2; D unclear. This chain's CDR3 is CSASKGSASGYTF. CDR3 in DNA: TGCAGTGCTAGTAAAGGGAGTGCCTCTGGCTACACCTTC.